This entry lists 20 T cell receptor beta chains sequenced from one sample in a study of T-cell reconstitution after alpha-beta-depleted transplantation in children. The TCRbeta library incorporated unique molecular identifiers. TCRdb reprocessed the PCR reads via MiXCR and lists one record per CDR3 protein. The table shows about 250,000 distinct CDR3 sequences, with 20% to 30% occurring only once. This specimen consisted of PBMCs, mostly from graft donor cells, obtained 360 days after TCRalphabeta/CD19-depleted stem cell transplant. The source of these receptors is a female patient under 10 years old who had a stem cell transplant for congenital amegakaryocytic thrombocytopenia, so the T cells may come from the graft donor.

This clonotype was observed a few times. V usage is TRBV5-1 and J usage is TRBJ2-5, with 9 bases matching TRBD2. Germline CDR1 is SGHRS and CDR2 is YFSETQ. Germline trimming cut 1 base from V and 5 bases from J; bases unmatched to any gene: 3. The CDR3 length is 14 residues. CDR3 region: CASSLSSGGETQYF. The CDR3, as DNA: TGCGCCAGCAGCTTGTCCAGCGGGGGGGAGACCCAGTACTTC.

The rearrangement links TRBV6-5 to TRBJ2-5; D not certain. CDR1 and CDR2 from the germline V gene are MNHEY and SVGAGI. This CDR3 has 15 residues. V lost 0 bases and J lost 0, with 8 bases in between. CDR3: CASSYSRTNQETQYF. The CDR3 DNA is TGTGCCAGCAGTTACTCGAGGACGAACCAAGAGACCCAGTACTTC.

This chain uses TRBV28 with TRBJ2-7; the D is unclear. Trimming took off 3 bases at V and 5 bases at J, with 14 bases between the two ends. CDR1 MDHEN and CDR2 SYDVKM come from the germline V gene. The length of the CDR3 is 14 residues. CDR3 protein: CASSFWASEDEQYF. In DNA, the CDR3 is TGTGCCAGCAGTTTCTGGGCCTCAGAGGACGAGCAGTACTTC.

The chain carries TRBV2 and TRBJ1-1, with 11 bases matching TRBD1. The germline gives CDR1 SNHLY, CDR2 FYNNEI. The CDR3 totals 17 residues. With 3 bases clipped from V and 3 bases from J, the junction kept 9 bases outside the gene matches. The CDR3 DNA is TGTGCCAGCAGTGACGGACAGGGGGCTGTATTTTACACTGAAGCTTTCTTT. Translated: CASSDGQGAVFYTEAFF.

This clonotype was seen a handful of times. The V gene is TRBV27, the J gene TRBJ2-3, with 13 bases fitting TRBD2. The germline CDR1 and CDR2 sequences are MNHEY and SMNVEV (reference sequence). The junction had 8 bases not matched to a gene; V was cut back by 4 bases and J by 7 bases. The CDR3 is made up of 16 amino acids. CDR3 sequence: CASSSTSGGASHTQYF. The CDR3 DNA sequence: TGTGCCAGCAGTTCTACTAGCGGGGGGGCCTCACATACGCAGTATTTT.

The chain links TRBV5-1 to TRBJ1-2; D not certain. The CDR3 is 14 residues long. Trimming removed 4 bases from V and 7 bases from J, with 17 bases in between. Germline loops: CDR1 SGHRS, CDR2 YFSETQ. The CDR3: CASSLARDSRGYTF. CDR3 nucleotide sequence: TGCGCCAGCAGCCTCGCGAGGGATAGTCGTGGCTACACCTTC.

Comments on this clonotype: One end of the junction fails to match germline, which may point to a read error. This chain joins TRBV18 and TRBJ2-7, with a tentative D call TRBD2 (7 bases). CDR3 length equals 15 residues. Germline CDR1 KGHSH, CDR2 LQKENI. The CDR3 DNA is TGTGCCAGCTCACCCGGGGGGCAGACGGCCTACAAGCAGTACTTC. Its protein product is CASSPGGQTAYKQYF.

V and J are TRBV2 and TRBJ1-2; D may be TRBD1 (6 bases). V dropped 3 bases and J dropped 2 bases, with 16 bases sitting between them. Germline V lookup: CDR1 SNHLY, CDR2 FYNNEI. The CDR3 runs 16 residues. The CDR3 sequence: CASSDYRGGSNYGYTF. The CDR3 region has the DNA TGTGCCAGCAGTGATTACCGCGGGGGCTCCAACTATGGCTACACCTTC.

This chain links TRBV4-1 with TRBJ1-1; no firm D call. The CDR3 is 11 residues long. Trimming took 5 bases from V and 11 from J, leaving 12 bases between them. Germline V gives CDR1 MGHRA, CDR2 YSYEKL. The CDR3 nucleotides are TGCGCCAGCAGCGTCGGGAAATGGGCTTTCTTT. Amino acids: CASSVGKWAFF.

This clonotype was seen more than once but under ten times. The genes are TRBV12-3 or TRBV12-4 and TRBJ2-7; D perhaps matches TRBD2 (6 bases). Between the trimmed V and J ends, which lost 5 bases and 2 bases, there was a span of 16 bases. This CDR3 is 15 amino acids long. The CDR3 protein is CASSPTGTSTYEQYF. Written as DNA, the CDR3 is TGTGCCAGCAGTCCAACCGGGACTTCCACCTACGAGCAGTACTTC.

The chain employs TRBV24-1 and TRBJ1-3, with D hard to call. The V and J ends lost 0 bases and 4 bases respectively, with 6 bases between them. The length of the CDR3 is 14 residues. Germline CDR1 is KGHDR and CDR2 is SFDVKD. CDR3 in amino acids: CATSDLTDGNTIYF. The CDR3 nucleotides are TGTGCCACCAGTGATTTGACCGACGGAAACACCATATATTTT.

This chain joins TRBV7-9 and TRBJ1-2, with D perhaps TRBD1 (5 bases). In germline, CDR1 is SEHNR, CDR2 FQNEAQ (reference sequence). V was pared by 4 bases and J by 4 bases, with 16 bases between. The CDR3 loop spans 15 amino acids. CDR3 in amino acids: CASSSRQGYSYGYTF. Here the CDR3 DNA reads TGTGCCAGCAGCTCACGCCAGGGATATAGCTATGGCTACACCTTC.

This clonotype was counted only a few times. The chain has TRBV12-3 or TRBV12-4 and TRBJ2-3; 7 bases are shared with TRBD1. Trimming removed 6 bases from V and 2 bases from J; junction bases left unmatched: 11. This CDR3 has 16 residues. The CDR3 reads CASSAGQAELTDTQYF. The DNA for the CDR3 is TGTGCCAGCAGCGCCGGACAGGCGGAACTCACAGATACGCAGTATTTT.

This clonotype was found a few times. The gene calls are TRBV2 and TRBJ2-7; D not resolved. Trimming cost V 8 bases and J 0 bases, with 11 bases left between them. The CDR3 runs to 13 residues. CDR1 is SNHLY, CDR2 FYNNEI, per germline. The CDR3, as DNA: TGTGCCAGCGGTACAGCTACCTCCTACGAGCAGTACTTC. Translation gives CASGTATSYEQYF. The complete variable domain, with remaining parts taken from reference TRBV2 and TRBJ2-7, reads EPEVTQTPSHQVTQMGQEVILRCVPISNHLYFYWYRQILGQKVEFLVSFYNNEISEKSEIFDDQFSVERPDGSNFTLKIRSTKLEDSAMYFCASGTATSYEQYFGPGTRLTVT.

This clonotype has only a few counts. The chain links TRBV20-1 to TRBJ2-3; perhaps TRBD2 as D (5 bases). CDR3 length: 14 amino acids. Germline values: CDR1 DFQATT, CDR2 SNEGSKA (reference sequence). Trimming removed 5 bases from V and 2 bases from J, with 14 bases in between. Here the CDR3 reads CSAQRGTDTDTQYF. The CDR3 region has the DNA TGCAGTGCTCAACGGGGAACTGACACAGATACGCAGTATTTT.

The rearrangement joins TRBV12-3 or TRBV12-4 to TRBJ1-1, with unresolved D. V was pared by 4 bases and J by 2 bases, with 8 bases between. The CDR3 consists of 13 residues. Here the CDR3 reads CASSSLRNTEAFF. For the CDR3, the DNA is TGTGCCAGCAGTTCTTTACGAAACACTGAAGCTTTCTTT.

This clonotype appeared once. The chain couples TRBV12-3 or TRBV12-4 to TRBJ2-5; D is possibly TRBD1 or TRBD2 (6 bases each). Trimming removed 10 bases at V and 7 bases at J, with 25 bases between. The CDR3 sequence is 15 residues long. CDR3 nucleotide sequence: TGTGCCAACACTGCCTACTTAGCGGAGGGGGGGACCCAGTACTTC. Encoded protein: CANTAYLAEGGTQYF.

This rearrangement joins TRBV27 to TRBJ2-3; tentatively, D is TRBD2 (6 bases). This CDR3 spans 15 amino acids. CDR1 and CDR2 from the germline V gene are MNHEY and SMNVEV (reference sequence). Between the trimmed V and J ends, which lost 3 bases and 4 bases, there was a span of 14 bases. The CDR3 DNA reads TGTGCCAGCAGTTTGGGAGCAGGAGGGGCAGATACGCAGTATTTT. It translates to CASSLGAGGADTQYF.

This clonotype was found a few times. CDR3 in amino acids: CASSPRDGNSYEQYF. The DNA for the CDR3 is TGTGCCAGCAGCCCGAGGGACGGAAACTCCTACGAGCAGTACTTC. The chain carries TRBV3-1 and TRBJ2-7, with D tentatively TRBD1 or TRBD2 (5 bases each). The CDR3 sequence is 15 residues long. Germline CDR1 reads LGHDT; CDR2 reads YNNKEL (reference sequence). Trimming left V 4 bases short and J 0 bases short, with 13 bases between.

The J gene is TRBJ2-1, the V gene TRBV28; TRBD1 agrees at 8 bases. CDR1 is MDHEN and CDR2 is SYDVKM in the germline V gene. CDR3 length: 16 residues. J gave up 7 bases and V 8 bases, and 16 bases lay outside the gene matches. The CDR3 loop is CASLLGTGPLGNEQFF. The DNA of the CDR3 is TGTGCCAGCCTTCTAGGGACAGGCCCTCTAGGAAATGAGCAGTTCTTC.